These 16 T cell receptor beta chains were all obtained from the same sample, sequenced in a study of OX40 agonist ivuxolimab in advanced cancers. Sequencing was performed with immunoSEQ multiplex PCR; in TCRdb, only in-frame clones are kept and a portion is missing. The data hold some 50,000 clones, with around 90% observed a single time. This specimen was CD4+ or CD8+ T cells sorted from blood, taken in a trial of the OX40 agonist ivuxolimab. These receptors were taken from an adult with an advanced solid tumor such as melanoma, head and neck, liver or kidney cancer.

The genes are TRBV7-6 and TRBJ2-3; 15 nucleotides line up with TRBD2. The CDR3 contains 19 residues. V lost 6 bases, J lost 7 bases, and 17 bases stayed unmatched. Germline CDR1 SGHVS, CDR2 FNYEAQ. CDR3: CASSFDSWGLAGGMNTQYF. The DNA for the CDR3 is TGTGCCAGCAGTTTCGATTCGTGGGGACTAGCGGGAGGAATGAATACGCAGTATTTT.

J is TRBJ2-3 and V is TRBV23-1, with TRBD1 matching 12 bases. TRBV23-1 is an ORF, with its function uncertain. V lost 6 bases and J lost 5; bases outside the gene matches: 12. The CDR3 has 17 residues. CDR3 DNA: TGCGCCAGCAGAACCCCCCACCGGGACAGGGGGCGAGATACGCAGTATTTT. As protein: CASRTPHRDRGRDTQYF.

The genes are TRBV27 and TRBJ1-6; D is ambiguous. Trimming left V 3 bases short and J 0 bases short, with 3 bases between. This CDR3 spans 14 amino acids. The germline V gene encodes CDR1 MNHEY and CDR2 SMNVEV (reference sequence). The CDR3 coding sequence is TGTGCCAGCAGTTTGGTCTCCTATAATTCACCCCTCCACTTT. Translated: CASSLVSYNSPLHF.

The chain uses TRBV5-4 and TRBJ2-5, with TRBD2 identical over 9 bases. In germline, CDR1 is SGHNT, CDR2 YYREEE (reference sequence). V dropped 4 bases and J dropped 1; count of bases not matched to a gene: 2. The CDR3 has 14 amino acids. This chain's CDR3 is CASSRSGSQETQYF. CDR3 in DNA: TGTGCCAGCAGCCGTAGCGGGAGCCAAGAGACCCAGTACTTC.

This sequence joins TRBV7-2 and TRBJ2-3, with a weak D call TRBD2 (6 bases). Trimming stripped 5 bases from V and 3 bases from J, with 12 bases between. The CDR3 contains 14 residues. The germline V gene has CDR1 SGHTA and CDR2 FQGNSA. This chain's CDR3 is CASSQRRATDTQYF. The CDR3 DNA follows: TGTGCCAGCAGCCAGCGGAGGGCTACAGATACGCAGTATTTT.

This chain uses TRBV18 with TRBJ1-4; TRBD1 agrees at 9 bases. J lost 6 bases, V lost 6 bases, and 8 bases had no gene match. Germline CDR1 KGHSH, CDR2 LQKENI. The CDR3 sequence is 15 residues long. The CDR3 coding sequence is TGTGCCAGCTCTGACCGGGGACAGGGCTATGAAAAACTGTTTTTT. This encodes CASSDRGQGYEKLFF.

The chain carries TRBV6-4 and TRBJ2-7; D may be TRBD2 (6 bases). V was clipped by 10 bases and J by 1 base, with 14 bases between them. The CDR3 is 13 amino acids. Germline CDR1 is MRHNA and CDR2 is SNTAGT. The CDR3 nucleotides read TGTGCCATCCGAGTCGGGAGATCCTACGAGCAGTACTTC. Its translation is CAIRVGRSYEQYF.

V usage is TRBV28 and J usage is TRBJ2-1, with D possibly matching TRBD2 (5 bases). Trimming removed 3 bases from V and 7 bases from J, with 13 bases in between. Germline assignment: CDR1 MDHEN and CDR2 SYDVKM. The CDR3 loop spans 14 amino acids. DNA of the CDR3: TGTGCCAGCAGTTTCGGGGAAGTGGGGAATGAGCAGTTCTTC. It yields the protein CASSFGEVGNEQFF.

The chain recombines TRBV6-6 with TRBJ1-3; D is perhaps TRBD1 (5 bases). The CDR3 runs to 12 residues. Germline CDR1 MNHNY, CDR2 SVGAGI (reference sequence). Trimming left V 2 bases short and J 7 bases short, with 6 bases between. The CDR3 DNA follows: TGTGCCAGCAGTTACGAGGGGAACACCATATATTTT. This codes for CASSYEGNTIYF.

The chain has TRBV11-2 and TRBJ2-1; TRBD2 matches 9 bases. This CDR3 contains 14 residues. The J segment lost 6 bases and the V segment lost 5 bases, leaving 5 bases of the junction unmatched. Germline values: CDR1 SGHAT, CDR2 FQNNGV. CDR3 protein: CASSPPAGGNEQFF. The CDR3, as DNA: TGTGCCAGCAGCCCCCCAGCGGGGGGCAATGAGCAGTTCTTC.

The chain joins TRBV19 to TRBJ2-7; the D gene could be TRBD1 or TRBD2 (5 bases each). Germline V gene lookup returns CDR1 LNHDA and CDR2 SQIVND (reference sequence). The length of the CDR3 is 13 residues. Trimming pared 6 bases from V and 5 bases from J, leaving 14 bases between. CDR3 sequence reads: CASSPRGSDEQYF. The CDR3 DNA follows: TGTGCCAGTAGCCCGAGGGGTAGCGACGAGCAGTACTTC.

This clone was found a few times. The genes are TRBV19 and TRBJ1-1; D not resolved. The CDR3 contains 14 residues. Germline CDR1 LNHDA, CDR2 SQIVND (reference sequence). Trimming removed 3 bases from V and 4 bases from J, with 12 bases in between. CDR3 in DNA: TGTGCCAGTAGTATTAGAGCGGGCTCCACTGAAGCTTTCTTT. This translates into CASSIRAGSTEAFF. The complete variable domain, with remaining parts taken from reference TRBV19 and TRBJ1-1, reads DGGITQSPKYLFRKEGQNVTLSCEQNLNHDAMYWYRQDPGQGLRLIYYSQIVNDFQKGDIAEGYSVSREKKESFPLTVTSAQKNPTAFYLCASSIRAGSTEAFFGQGTRLTVV.

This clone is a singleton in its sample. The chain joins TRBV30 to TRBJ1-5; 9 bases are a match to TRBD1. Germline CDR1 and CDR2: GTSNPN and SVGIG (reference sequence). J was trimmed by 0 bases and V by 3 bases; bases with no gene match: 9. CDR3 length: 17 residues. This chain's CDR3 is CAWSRDRGGNSNQPQHF. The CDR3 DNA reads TGTGCCTGGAGCCGAGACAGGGGGGGTAATAGCAATCAGCCCCAGCATTTT.

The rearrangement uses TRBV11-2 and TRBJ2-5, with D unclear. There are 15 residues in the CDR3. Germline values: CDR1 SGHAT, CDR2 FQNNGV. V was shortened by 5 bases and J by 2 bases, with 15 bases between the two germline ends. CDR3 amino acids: CASSTLLANQETQYF. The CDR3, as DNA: TGTGCCAGCAGCACTCTCTTAGCTAATCAAGAGACCCAGTACTTC.

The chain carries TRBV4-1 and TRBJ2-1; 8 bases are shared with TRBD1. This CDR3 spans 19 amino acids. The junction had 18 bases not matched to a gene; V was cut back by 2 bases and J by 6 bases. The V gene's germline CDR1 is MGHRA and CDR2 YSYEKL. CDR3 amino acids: CASSQSTGATGWTSNEQFF. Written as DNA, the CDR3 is TGCGCCAGCAGCCAATCGACAGGGGCCACAGGCTGGACGTCCAATGAGCAGTTCTTC.

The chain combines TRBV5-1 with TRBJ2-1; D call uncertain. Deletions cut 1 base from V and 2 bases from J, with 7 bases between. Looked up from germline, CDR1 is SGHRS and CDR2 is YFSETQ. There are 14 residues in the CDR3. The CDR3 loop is CASSLIAAYNEQFF. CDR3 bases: TGCGCCAGCAGCTTGATAGCAGCCTACAATGAGCAGTTCTTC.